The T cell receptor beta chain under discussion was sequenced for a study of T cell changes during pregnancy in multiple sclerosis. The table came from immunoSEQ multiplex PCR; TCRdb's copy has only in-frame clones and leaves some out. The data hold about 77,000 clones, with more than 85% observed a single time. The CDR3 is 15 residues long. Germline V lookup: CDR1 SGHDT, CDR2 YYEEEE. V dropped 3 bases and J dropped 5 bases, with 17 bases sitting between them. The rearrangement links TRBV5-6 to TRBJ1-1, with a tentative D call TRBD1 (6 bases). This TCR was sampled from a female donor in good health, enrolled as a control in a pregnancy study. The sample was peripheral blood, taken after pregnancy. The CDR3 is CASSSLGGVRTEAFF. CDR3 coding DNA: TGTGCCAGCAGCTCCCTAGGGGGAGTTCGGACTGAAGCTTTCTTT.